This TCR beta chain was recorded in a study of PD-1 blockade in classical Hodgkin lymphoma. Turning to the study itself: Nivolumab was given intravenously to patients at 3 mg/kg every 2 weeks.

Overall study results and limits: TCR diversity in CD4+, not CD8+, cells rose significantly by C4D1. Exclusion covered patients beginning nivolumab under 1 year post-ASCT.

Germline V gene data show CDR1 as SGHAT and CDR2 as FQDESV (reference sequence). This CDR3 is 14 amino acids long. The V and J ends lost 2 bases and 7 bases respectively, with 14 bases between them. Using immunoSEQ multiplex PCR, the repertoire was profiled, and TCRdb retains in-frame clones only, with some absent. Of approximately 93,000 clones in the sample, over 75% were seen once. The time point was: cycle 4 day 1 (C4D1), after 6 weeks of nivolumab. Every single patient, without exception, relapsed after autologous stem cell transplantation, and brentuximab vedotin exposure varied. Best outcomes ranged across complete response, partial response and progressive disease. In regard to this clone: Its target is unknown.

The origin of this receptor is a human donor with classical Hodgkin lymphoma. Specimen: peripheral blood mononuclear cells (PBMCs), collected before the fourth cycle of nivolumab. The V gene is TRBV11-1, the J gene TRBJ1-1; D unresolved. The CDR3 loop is CASSLRSSEGEAFF. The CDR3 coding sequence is TGTGCCAGCAGCTTAAGGTCCTCAGAGGGTGAAGCTTTCTTT.